This record looks at one T cell receptor beta chain sequence and its context. Its antigen is not known. The template for TCR beta VDJ and CDR3 sequence profiling was genomic DNA. TCRdb fed the reads into MiXCR, producing one record per CDR3 protein. The sample records about 260,000 distinct CDR3 sequences, 82% being singletons. Sequenced patients had shown CD8+CD57+ cell expansion by flow cytometry. At the time of blood sampling, patients had not yet received any therapy. The data belong to a study of CD8+CD57+ T cells in acquired aplastic anemia. For the study at large: Sorted CD4+ and CD8+ cell DNA averaged approximately 3 ug.

Regarding the study as a whole: Around 30 was the count of CD8+ CDR3 sequences that patients shared with controls.

Sequenced: sorted CD4+, CD8+, or CD8+CD57+ T cells (not recorded which) from PBMCs. This clonotype originated in a human donor with aplastic anemia.

CDR3 region: CASSSRTGGYEQYF. The CDR3 DNA is TGTGCCAGCAGCTCACGGACAGGGGGCTACGAGCAGTACTTC. The chain employs TRBV13 and TRBJ2-7; TRBD1 aligns across 10 bases. The CDR3 is made up of 14 amino acids. The germline gives CDR1 PRHDT, CDR2 FYEKMQ (reference sequence). The ends lost 4 bases at V and 3 bases at J; junction bases unmatched: 3.